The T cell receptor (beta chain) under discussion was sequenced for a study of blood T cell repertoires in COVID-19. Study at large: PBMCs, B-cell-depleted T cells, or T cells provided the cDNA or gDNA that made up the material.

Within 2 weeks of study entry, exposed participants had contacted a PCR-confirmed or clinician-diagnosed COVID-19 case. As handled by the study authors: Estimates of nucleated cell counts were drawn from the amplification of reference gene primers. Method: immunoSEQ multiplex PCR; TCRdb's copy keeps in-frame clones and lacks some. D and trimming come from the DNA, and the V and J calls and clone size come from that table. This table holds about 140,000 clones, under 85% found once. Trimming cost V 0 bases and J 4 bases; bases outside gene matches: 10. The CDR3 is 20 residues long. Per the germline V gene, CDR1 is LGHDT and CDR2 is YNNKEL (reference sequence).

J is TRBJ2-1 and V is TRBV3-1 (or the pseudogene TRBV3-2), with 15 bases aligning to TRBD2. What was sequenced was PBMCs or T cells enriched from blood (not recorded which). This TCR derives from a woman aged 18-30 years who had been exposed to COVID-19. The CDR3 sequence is CASSQDPPSGTSGRYNEQFF. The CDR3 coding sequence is TGTGCCAGCAGCCAAGACCCTCCTTCCGGGACTAGCGGGAGGTACAATGAGCAGTTCTTC.